These 13 T cell receptor beta chains were all obtained from the same sample, sequenced in a study of blood T cell repertoires in COVID-19 (TCRdb year 2020). Library construction relied on the immunoSEQ multiplex PCR assay. TCRdb obtained this table from immuneACCESS and retained in-frame rearrangements with V and J assigned. These tables miss some clones; where compared with another copy, unresolved V genes account for less than half of the shortfall, and the remainder is unexplained. This sample comprises a few hundred thousand clones, around 83% of them detected only once. The top ten clonotypes cover 6.6% of the sample. The material sequenced was PBMCs or T cells enriched from blood (not recorded which). Receptors were obtained from a woman aged 45-60 years who had been exposed to COVID-19.

V usage is TRBV15 and J usage is TRBJ2-5; D unclear. Germline values: CDR1 LNHNV, CDR2 YYDKDF (reference sequence). The V gene lost 0 bases and the J gene lost 5 bases, with 13 bases spanning the gap. The CDR3 spans 15 residues. CDR3 in amino acids: CATSRDFALAETQYF. The DNA for the CDR3 is TGTGCCACCAGCAGAGATTTTGCTCTTGCGGAGACCCAGTACTTC.

The chain joins TRBV19 to TRBJ2-3; possible D gene TRBD1, 6 bases. V lost 5 bases, J lost 1 base, and 22 bases lay in between. This CDR3 contains 18 residues. Germline values: CDR1 LNHDA, CDR2 SQIVND (reference sequence). This CDR3 reads CASSPPRGTSLGTDTQYF. The CDR3 DNA reads TGTGCCAGTAGTCCCCCAAGAGGGACATCCTTGGGCACAGATACGCAGTATTTT.

This chain joins TRBV19 and TRBJ1-3, with a weak D call TRBD1 (5 bases). The V gene's germline CDR1 is LNHDA and CDR2 SQIVND (reference sequence). This CDR3 has 15 amino acids. The germline V and J ends were trimmed by 5 bases and 0 bases, with 11 bases remaining between them. In DNA form, the CDR3 reads TGTGCCAGTAGTCTCGACAGATACTCTGGAAACACCATATATTTT. Encoded protein: CASSLDRYSGNTIYF.

The J gene is TRBJ1-3, the V gene TRBV9, with 9 positions matching TRBD1. Germline CDR1 reads SGDLS; CDR2 reads YYNGEE. This CDR3 is 15 amino acids long. J gave up 2 bases and V 5 bases, and 5 bases lay outside the gene matches. The CDR3 protein is CASSKQGAAGNTIYF. CDR3 DNA sequence: TGTGCCAGCAGTAAACAGGGGGCGGCTGGAAACACCATATATTTT.

The rearrangement links TRBV12-3 or TRBV12-4 to TRBJ2-5; maybe TRBD2 (6 bases). CDR3 length: 11 residues. Trimming shortened V by 8 bases and J by 4 bases, and 8 bases separated the two germline ends. Here the CDR3 reads CASRGAETQYF. The CDR3 DNA follows: TGTGCCAGCCGCGGGGCAGAGACCCAGTACTTC.

With regard to this clone: Other DNA sequences in this sample translate to the same CDR3. The V gene is TRBV5-1, the J gene TRBJ1-1; 7 bases agree with TRBD1. J was trimmed by 4 bases and V by 0 bases; bases with no gene match: 3. Germline V CDR1 and CDR2: SGHRS, YFSETQ. This CDR3 comprises 14 residues. CDR3 residues: CASSLGRGATEAFF. DNA of the CDR3: TGCGCCAGCAGCTTGGGCAGGGGGGCCACTGAAGCTTTCTTT.

This clone came up a few times. The chain uses TRBV11-2 and TRBJ1-6; no firm D call. CDR1 SGHAT and CDR2 FQNNGV come from the germline V gene. The V and J ends lost 5 bases and 5 bases respectively, with 13 bases between them. This CDR3 region has 15 residues. Written as DNA, the CDR3 is TGTGCCAGCAGCCTCGAGGGCAGTAATAATTCACCCCTCCACTTT. Translating gives CASSLEGSNNSPLHF.

The chain is built from TRBV5-1 and TRBJ2-4; TRBD1 is a possible D gene (6 bases). This CDR3 has 14 residues. The germline V gene has CDR1 SGHRS and CDR2 YFSETQ. V was clipped by 7 bases and J by 8 bases, with 19 bases between them. The CDR3 DNA sequence: TGCGCCAGCGGCCGAGGGGACAAAGAGTACATTCAGTACTTC. Protein product: CASGRGDKEYIQYF.

This chain links TRBV6-5 with TRBJ1-2; 7 bases align to TRBD1. The germline V gene has CDR1 MNHEY and CDR2 SVGAGI. Germline trimming cut 7 bases from V and 2 bases from J; bases unmatched to any gene: 10. This CDR3 comprises 15 residues. CDR3 sequence: CASNILDRNNYGYTF. As DNA, the CDR3 is TGTGCCAGCAATATACTGGACAGGAACAACTATGGCTACACCTTC.

This clone has only a few counts. The rearrangement uses TRBV6-5 and TRBJ2-1, with a possible D match to TRBD2 (6 bases). Trimming took off 6 bases at V and 1 base at J, with 13 bases between the two ends. The V gene's germline CDR1 is MNHEY and CDR2 SVGAGI. The length of the CDR3 is 15 residues. CDR3 residues: CASRGGWSSYNEQFF. CDR3 bases: TGTGCCAGCAGAGGAGGGTGGTCGTCCTACAATGAGCAGTTCTTC.

The chain employs TRBV10-3 and TRBJ1-2; D is perhaps TRBD1 (5 bases). V was cut by 7 bases and J by 4 bases, with 16 bases left in between. The CDR3 is 14 amino acids. Germline CDR1 ENHRY, CDR2 SYGVKD. CDR3 in DNA: TGTGCCATCATGAGGGGCCAGGGAGGCTATGGCTACACCTTC. Residues: CAIMRGQGGYGYTF.

This chain joins TRBV4-2 and TRBJ1-2; weak D call: TRBD1 (6 bases). V dropped 5 bases and J dropped 0 bases, with 16 bases sitting between them. Germline lookup yields CDR1 LGHNA and CDR2 YNFKEQ. This CDR3 spans 16 amino acids. Here the CDR3 reads CASSSQRGGSNYGYTF. CDR3 coding DNA: TGTGCCAGCAGCTCCCAAAGGGGGGGGTCTAACTATGGCTACACCTTC.

The V call is TRBV10-3, the J call TRBJ1-1; D ambiguous. Germline V lookup: CDR1 ENHRY, CDR2 SYGVKD. CDR3 length equals 13 residues. Trimming stripped 7 bases from V and 0 bases from J, with 9 bases between. The CDR3 region is CAIKPPMNTEAFF. In DNA, the CDR3 is TGTGCCATCAAACCACCTATGAACACTGAAGCTTTCTTT.